These 17 T cell receptor beta chains were all obtained from the same sample, sequenced in a study of T cell responses to AZD1222 COVID-19 vaccine. The method was immunoSEQ multiplex PCR; TCRdb's version includes in-frame clones alone and lacks a portion of them. Among about 94,000 clones listed, 75% to 90% were seen once. This sample comprised peripheral blood, obtained 28 days after the second AZD1222 dose. The receptor set was obtained from an adult who received the AZD1222 COVID-19 vaccine.

This clone has a single count. The chain is built from TRBV7-3 and TRBJ2-2; 9 bases map to TRBD2. Per the germline V gene, CDR1 is SGHTA and CDR2 is FQGTGA. Trimming cost V 2 bases and J 2 bases; bases outside gene matches: 6. CDR3 length: 17 residues. The chain's CDR3 is CASSLASGGTNTGELFF. Here the CDR3 DNA reads TGTGCCAGCAGCTTAGCCAGCGGGGGGACCAACACCGGGGAGCTGTTTTTT.

The V and J genes are TRBV7-2 and TRBJ2-7; 16 bases map to TRBD2. Germline V gene data show CDR1 as SGHTA and CDR2 as FQGNSA. J lost 5 bases, V lost 4 bases, and 11 bases had no gene match. The CDR3 length is 18 residues. The CDR3 region has the DNA TGTGCCAGCAGCTACTCCCCGGGACTAGCGGGAGGGCCCCACGAGCAGTACTTC. Translating it yields CASSYSPGLAGGPHEQYF.

The V call is TRBV19, the J call TRBJ2-7; no definite D call. This CDR3 is built from 13 residues. Germline values: CDR1 LNHDA, CDR2 SQIVND (reference sequence). V shed 5 bases and J shed 2 bases, with 10 bases lying between them. CDR3 region: CASSPATAYEQYF. DNA for the CDR3: TGTGCCAGTAGTCCAGCGACGGCCTACGAGCAGTACTTC.

Comment on this clone: Germline and junction disagree at one end, which may indicate a read error. The chain recombines TRBV30 with TRBJ1-2, with D tentatively TRBD1 (6 bases). This CDR3 contains 12 residues. Germline CDR1 is GTSNPN and CDR2 is SVGIG (reference sequence). This CDR3 is CAWMAGAEGCTF. CDR3 coding DNA: TGTGCCTGGATGGCGGGGGCGGAAGGCTGCACCTTC.

The CDR3 sequence is CATSDAGQTQFF. The CDR3 region has the DNA TGTGCCACCAGTGATGCGGGCCAGACGCAGTTCTTC. The V gene is TRBV24-1, the J gene TRBJ2-1; TRBD2 might be the D (5 bases). CDR1 and CDR2 (germline): KGHDR, SFDVKD. V gave up 3 bases and J gave up 12 bases, with 11 bases separating them. The length of the CDR3 is 12 residues.

The CDR3 spells CASSIGGVSGANEKLFF. The DNA of the CDR3 is TGTGCCAGTAGTATAGGAGGCGTCTCGGGGGCTAATGAAAAACTGTTTTTT. This chain joins TRBV19 and TRBJ1-4; a weak D match, TRBD1 (5 bases). Germline V CDR1 and CDR2: LNHDA, SQIVND (reference sequence). The CDR3 consists of 17 residues. V dropped 1 base and J dropped 3 bases, with 15 bases sitting between them.

The chain has TRBV5-1 and TRBJ2-7, with 10 bases matching TRBD2. CDR1 and CDR2 (germline): SGHRS, YFSETQ. CDR3 size: 14 residues. J gave up 3 bases and V 5 bases, and 5 bases lay outside the gene matches. The CDR3 loop reads CASREREGGYEQYF. The CDR3 DNA follows: TGCGCCAGCAGGGAGCGGGAGGGGGGCTACGAGCAGTACTTC.

This rearrangement joins TRBV20-1 to TRBJ2-3; D is tentatively TRBD1 or TRBD2 (5 bases each). Germline CDR1 and CDR2: DFQATT and SNEGSKA (reference sequence). The CDR3 is 13 amino acids. With 3 bases removed from V and 3 bases from J, the gap between germline ends came to 10 bases. CDR3 loop: CSASGGVTDTQYF. For the CDR3, the DNA is TGCAGTGCTAGTGGGGGAGTTACAGATACGCAGTATTTT.

The table lists this clone with a few counts. The gene calls are TRBV10-3 and TRBJ1-2; D is undetermined. V gave up 5 bases and J gave up 4 bases, with 8 bases separating them. CDR1 ENHRY and CDR2 SYGVKD come from the germline V gene. The CDR3 has 12 residues. Written as DNA, the CDR3 is TGTGCCATCAGTACTACCGGCTATGGCTACACCTTC. Its protein is CAISTTGYGYTF.

The chain uses TRBV7-8 and TRBJ1-5, with 7 bases that match TRBD1. Germline CDR1 reads SGHVS; CDR2 reads FQNEAQ. The CDR3 has 17 residues. After removal of 2 bases from V and 1 base from J, the junction contained 8 bases not matched to a gene. For the CDR3, the DNA is TGTGCCAGCAGCTTAAGTGAAACGGGACAGAGCAATCAGCCCCAGCATTTT. It yields the protein CASSLSETGQSNQPQHF. The full variable domain, rest sourced from reference TRBV7-8 and TRBJ1-5, is GAGVSQSPRYKVAKRGQDVALRCDPISGHVSLFWYQQALGQGPEFLTYFQNEAQLDKSGLPSDRFFAERPEGSVSTLKIQRTQQEDSAVYLCASSLSETGQSNQPQHFGDGTRLSIL.

The chain recombines TRBV18 with TRBJ1-1; D is perhaps TRBD1 (5 bases). Germline CDR1 and CDR2: KGHSH and LQKENI. V dropped 3 bases and J dropped 0 bases, with 14 bases sitting between them. CDR3 length: 16 residues. The CDR3 region is CASSPRSGKVNTEAFF. CDR3 in DNA: TGTGCCAGCTCACCTCGCTCAGGGAAAGTGAACACTGAAGCTTTCTTT.

The CDR3 loop is CASSEERFNQPQHF. The CDR3 DNA is TGTGCCAGCAGTGAAGAACGGTTCAATCAGCCCCAGCATTTT. V gene TRBV2 combines with J gene TRBJ1-5, with unresolved D. Germline assignment: CDR1 SNHLY and CDR2 FYNNEI. Trimming removed 1 base from V and 3 bases from J, with 7 bases in between. The length of the CDR3 is 14 residues.

V and J are TRBV14 and TRBJ1-2; D ambiguous. From germline, CDR1 is SGHDN and CDR2 FVKESK. V was trimmed by 1 base and J by 7 bases, leaving 13 bases between them. The length of the CDR3 is 14 residues. The CDR3 here is CASSQVSLTRGYTF. The DNA for the CDR3 is TGTGCCAGCAGCCAAGTGAGTCTTACGCGTGGCTACACCTTC.

The chain joins TRBV6-6 to TRBJ1-1, with D possibly being TRBD1 (6 bases). V gave up 0 bases and J gave up 4 bases, with 15 bases separating them. The CDR3 sequence is 16 residues long. Germline CDR1 and CDR2: MNHNY and SVGAGI (reference sequence). The CDR3 DNA is TGTGCCAGCAGTTACTCGACGACAGGTCCAGGCACTGAAGCTTTCTTT. Encoded protein: CASSYSTTGPGTEAFF.

The rearrangement links TRBV19 to TRBJ2-1; D unresolved. This CDR3 is built from 15 residues. Looked up from germline, CDR1 is LNHDA and CDR2 is SQIVND (reference sequence). Trimming took off 5 bases at V and 0 bases at J, with 11 bases between the two ends. This chain's CDR3 is CASSSKVSSYNEQFF. The CDR3 DNA sequence: TGTGCCAGTAGTTCCAAAGTTAGCTCCTACAATGAGCAGTTCTTC.

The CDR3 loop reads CATDSLSGEQYF. The DNA of the CDR3 is TGTGCCACCGACTCTCTGTCGGGCGAGCAGTACTTC. J is TRBJ2-7 and V is TRBV28, with D unresolved. Germline values: CDR1 MDHEN, CDR2 SYDVKM. This CDR3 has 12 amino acids. With 10 bases removed from V and 6 bases from J, the gap between germline ends came to 16 bases.

This sequence joins TRBV4-2 and TRBJ2-3, with a weak D call TRBD2 (5 bases). Trimming removed 0 bases at V and 3 bases at J, with 7 bases between. The CDR3 is 14 residues long. Germline V gene lookup returns CDR1 LGHNA and CDR2 YNFKEQ. The CDR3 spells CASSQDSETDTQYF. CDR3 DNA sequence: TGTGCCAGCAGCCAAGATAGCGAAACAGATACGCAGTATTTT.